This T cell receptor beta chain appears in the sequencing data of a study of blood T cell repertoires in COVID-19. Turning to the study itself: The United States, Italy and Spain were the sources of the acute and convalescent COVID-19 samples. PBMCs, B-cell-depleted T cells, or T cells provided the cDNA or gDNA that made up the material.

In the original processing: Researchers report that nucleated cell counts were estimated from reference gene primer amplification. Using immunoSEQ multiplex PCR, the repertoire was profiled, and TCRdb retains in-frame clones only, with some absent. The V and J calls and clone size come from that table; D and trimming were worked out from the DNA. The sample includes about 200,000 clones, 80% of them seen just once. The germline V gene has CDR1 SGHAT and CDR2 FQDESV (reference sequence). V lost 6 bases and J lost 10; bases outside the gene matches: 12. This CDR3 region has 15 residues. The material sequenced was peripheral blood. The origin of this receptor is a woman aged 70 to 79 with acute or convalescent COVID-19. The chain recombines TRBV11-1 with TRBJ1-6; 7 nucleotides agree with TRBD1. The CDR3 is CASSLPQGMSSPLHF. CDR3 nucleotide sequence: TGTGCCAGCAGTCTTCCACAGGGGATGTCATCACCCCTCCACTTT.